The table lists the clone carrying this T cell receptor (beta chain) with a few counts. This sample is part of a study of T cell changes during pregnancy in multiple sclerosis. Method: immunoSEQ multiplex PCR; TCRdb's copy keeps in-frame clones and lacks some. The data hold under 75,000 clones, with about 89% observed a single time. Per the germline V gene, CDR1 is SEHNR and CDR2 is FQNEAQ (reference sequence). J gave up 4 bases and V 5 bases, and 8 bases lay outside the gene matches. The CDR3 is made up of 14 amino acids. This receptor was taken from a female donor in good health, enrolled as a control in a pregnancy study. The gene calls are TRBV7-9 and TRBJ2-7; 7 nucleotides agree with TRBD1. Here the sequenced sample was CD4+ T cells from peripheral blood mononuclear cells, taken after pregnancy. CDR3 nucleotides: TGTGCCAGCAGCCCGTACGACAGGGTATACGAGCAGTACTTC. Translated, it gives CASSPYDRVYEQYF.